Presented here are 30 T cell receptor beta chains from one specimen sequenced in a study of cytomegalovirus exposure and HLA in healthy donors. A multiplex PCR was run with 60 Vbeta primers and 13 Jbeta primers. The repertoire was sequenced with immunoSEQ multiplex PCR; TCRdb's copy has only in-frame clones and lacks some. Among 65,000 to 95,000 clones listed, 70% to 80% were seen once. Sequencing was done on a sample of PBMCs. The receptor source for this set is a man aged 30 to 39 in good health and CMV-seronegative.

The table lists this clone with a few counts. The genes are TRBV4-1 and TRBJ1-1; TRBD1 matches 7 bases. The germline V gene encodes CDR1 MGHRA and CDR2 YSYEKL. V trimming: 1 base; J trimming: 7 bases; junction bases outside the gene matches: 15. The CDR3 is 17 amino acids. The CDR3 protein is CASSQVLRGRGLIEAFF. The CDR3 region has the DNA TGCGCCAGCAGCCAAGTATTAAGGGGGCGAGGTTTAATTGAAGCTTTCTTT.

For this clone: An end of the junction differs from the germline gene, which may be a read error. The J gene is TRBJ2-1, the V gene TRBV14; 13 bases are shared with TRBD2. The CDR3 consists of 16 residues. Germline CDR1 is SGHDN and CDR2 is FVKESK. CDR3 sequence: CASRQGLAGVGNEQFF. CDR3 nucleotide sequence: TGTGCCAGCAGGCAAGGACTAGCGGGAGTGGGCAATGAGCAGTTCTTC.

This clone was counted only a few times. The chain uses TRBV7-2 and TRBJ2-5, with 11 bases lining up with TRBD2. CDR1 is SGHTA, CDR2 FQGNSA, per germline. V lost 5 bases and J lost 4; bases outside the gene matches: 9. CDR3 length equals 16 residues. CDR3 DNA: TGTGCCAGCAGCCTTTCCACTAGCGGGGGTGGAGAGACCCAGTACTTC. The encoded protein is CASSLSTSGGGETQYF.

The chain carries TRBV10-3 and TRBJ1-5, with D unresolved. Trimming left V 3 bases short and J 5 bases short, with 14 bases between. CDR3 length: 15 residues. In germline, CDR1 is ENHRY, CDR2 SYGVKD. Written as DNA, the CDR3 is TGTGCCATCAGTGATGGCCCGGGTCTAGATCAGCCCCAGCATTTT. Its translation is CAISDGPGLDQPQHF.

The chain has TRBV7-2 and TRBJ1-1, with 8 nucleotides matching TRBD1. Germline CDR1 SGHTA, CDR2 FQGNSA. The CDR3 consists of 13 residues. Germline trimming cut 5 bases from V and 5 bases from J; bases unmatched to any gene: 4. The chain's CDR3 is CASSNWDRTEAFF. DNA for the CDR3: TGTGCCAGCAGCAACTGGGACAGGACTGAAGCTTTCTTT.

The chain combines TRBV9 with TRBJ2-1; D is possibly TRBD2 (6 bases). V lost 0 bases, J lost 3 bases, and 10 bases lay in between. CDR3 length: 15 amino acids. Germline-derived CDR1 and CDR2 are SGDLS and YYNGEE. The CDR3 DNA reads TGTGCCAGCAGCGTAGAGGAGGGGAGCTACAATGAGCAGTTCTTC. It yields the protein CASSVEEGSYNEQFF.

The chain has TRBV10-1 and TRBJ2-3; TRBD2 might be the D (5 bases). Germline V gene data show CDR1 as WNHNN and CDR2 as SYGVQD (reference sequence). The CDR3 runs 15 residues. Trimming pared 3 bases from V and 1 base from J, leaving 11 bases between. The CDR3 DNA reads as TGCGCCAGCAGTGAACACGGGGTCGGCACAGATACGCAGTATTTT. This codes for CASSEHGVGTDTQYF.

In DNA form, the CDR3 reads TGTGCCAGCAGTGAATTTGGGGGGTTCACCTATAATTCACCCCTCCACTTT. Amino acid sequence: CASSEFGGFTYNSPLHF. This chain links TRBV25-1 with TRBJ1-6, with a possible D match to TRBD1 (5 bases). CDR3 length equals 17 residues. V was trimmed by 1 base and J by 2 bases, leaving 12 bases between them. The germline V gene encodes CDR1 MGHDK and CDR2 SYGVNS.

In its sample, this clone was seen a few times. The chain recombines TRBV6-6 with TRBJ1-2; D may be TRBD1 (5 bases). V dropped 5 bases and J dropped 5 bases, with 21 bases sitting between them. Germline loops: CDR1 MNHNY, CDR2 SVGAGI (reference sequence). This CDR3 is built from 16 residues. CDR3 in amino acids: CASSLSPKQVRYGYTF. The CDR3 nucleotides read TGTGCCAGCAGTCTGTCCCCTAAACAGGTTCGGTATGGCTACACCTTC.

The genes are TRBV18 and TRBJ1-1; D is unresolved. The V end was cut by 2 bases, the J end by 1 base, with 11 bases between. The germline V gene encodes CDR1 KGHSH and CDR2 LQKENI. This CDR3 contains 15 residues. CDR3 sequence: CASSPISTENTEAFF. The CDR3 bases are TGTGCCAGCTCACCAATCAGCACAGAGAACACTGAAGCTTTCTTT.

The chain couples TRBV6-6 to TRBJ1-5; 7 bases agree with TRBD1. J lost 0 bases, V lost 5 bases, and 7 bases had no gene match. This CDR3 has 16 residues. CDR1 is MNHNY, CDR2 SVGAGI, per germline (reference sequence). In DNA, the CDR3 is TGTGCCAGCAGTCGGATGACAGGGTATAGCAATCAGCCCCAGCATTTT. Protein product: CASSRMTGYSNQPQHF.

CDR3 residues: CSATGLNEQFF. The DNA for the CDR3 is TGCAGTGCTACGGGTCTCAATGAGCAGTTCTTC. V gene TRBV20-1 combines with J gene TRBJ2-1; D unresolved. The CDR3 runs to 11 residues. Between the trimmed V and J ends, which lost 4 bases and 6 bases, there was a span of 7 bases. Germline values: CDR1 DFQATT, CDR2 SNEGSKA (reference sequence).

The chain links TRBV27 to TRBJ1-2; TRBD1 matches at 7 bases. From germline, CDR1 is MNHEY and CDR2 SMNVEV (reference sequence). The CDR3 is made up of 15 amino acids. The trim removed 0 bases at V and 5 bases at J, leaving 6 bases unmatched. CDR3 DNA: TGTGCCAGCAGTTTATCTACGGGACAGAATTATGGCTACACCTTC. Protein product: CASSLSTGQNYGYTF.

The rearrangement uses TRBV5-4 and TRBJ1-1, with D perhaps TRBD1 (5 bases). Germline V gene sequence: CDR1 SGHNT, CDR2 YYREEE (reference sequence). The CDR3 is 14 amino acids. Trimming took 0 bases from V and 6 from J, leaving 12 bases between them. The CDR3 here is CASSLGNRGPEAFF. CDR3 DNA sequence: TGTGCCAGCAGCTTGGGAAATAGGGGCCCTGAAGCTTTCTTT. Complete variable domain (other parts from reference TRBV5-4 and TRBJ1-1): ETGVTQSPTHLIKTRGQQVTLRCSSQSGHNTVSWYQQALGQGPQFIFQYYREEENGRGNFPPRFSGLQFPNYSSELNVNALELDDSALYLCASSLGNRGPEAFFGQGTRLTVV.

The chain couples TRBV27 to TRBJ1-5; no definite D call. This CDR3 has 13 amino acids. Germline assignment: CDR1 MNHEY and CDR2 SMNVEV (reference sequence). V lost 3 bases and J 7 bases, leaving 10 bases between the germline ends. CDR3 nucleotides: TGTGCCAGCAGTTTGGTGGCAAGACAGCCCCAGCATTTT. Translation: CASSLVARQPQHF.

This sequence joins TRBV19 and TRBJ1-4, with D possibly being TRBD1 (5 bases). The CDR3 totals 15 residues. Germline CDR1 reads LNHDA; CDR2 reads SQIVND (reference sequence). V lost 5 bases, J lost 4 bases, and 14 bases lay in between. CDR3 in amino acids: CASSPQGNGNEKLFF. Here the CDR3 DNA reads TGTGCCAGTAGTCCTCAGGGTAACGGTAATGAAAAACTGTTTTTT.

This clone was seen many times. This chain connects TRBV27 to TRBJ2-1; the D is unclear. CDR3 size: 15 residues. Trimming took off 3 bases at V and 5 bases at J, with 14 bases between the two ends. Germline V gives CDR1 MNHEY, CDR2 SMNVEV (reference sequence). The CDR3 DNA reads as TGTGCCAGCAGTTTCCAATTCGGGTGGGACAATGAGCAGTTCTTC. Translating gives CASSFQFGWDNEQFF.

This chain links TRBV6-5 with TRBJ2-1, with D possibly TRBD2 on 5 matching bases. CDR3 length: 13 residues. Per the germline V gene, CDR1 is MNHEY and CDR2 is SVGAGI. V dropped 6 bases and J dropped 4 bases, with 10 bases sitting between them. Written as DNA, the CDR3 is TGTGCCAGCAGCTGGGGAGTTTACAATGAGCAGTTCTTC. Its protein is CASSWGVYNEQFF.

V and J are TRBV10-3 and TRBJ2-7; 8 nucleotides line up with TRBD2. CDR1 and CDR2 (germline): ENHRY, SYGVKD. V shed 6 bases and J 8 bases; nucleotides not matched to a gene: 6. The CDR3 length is 12 residues. CDR3 protein: CAIRGASGQQYF. CDR3 in DNA: TGTGCCATCAGAGGGGCTAGCGGGCAGCAGTACTTC.

This clone was recorded once. The chain employs TRBV4-3 and TRBJ1-1; tentative D call: TRBD1 (5 bases). CDR3 size: 18 residues. The germline gives CDR1 LGHNA, CDR2 YSLEER. Trimming pared 0 bases from V and 1 base from J, leaving 18 bases between. CDR3 nucleotide sequence: TGCGCCAGCAGCCAAGATGTATTAAGCAGGACAACGAACACTGAAGCTTTCTTT. This codes for CASSQDVLSRTTNTEAFF.

This clone has more than one count but fewer than ten. The rearrangement links TRBV5-1 to TRBJ2-7; D is uncertain. V shed 4 bases and J shed 8 bases, with 13 bases lying between them. This CDR3 comprises 12 residues. CDR1 and CDR2 from the germline V gene are SGHRS and YFSETQ. CDR3 in amino acids: CASSLSPEKQYF. The CDR3, as DNA: TGCGCCAGCAGCCTAAGTCCGGAGAAGCAGTACTTC.

J is TRBJ1-2 and V is TRBV25-1, with 7 bases matching TRBD1. V trimming: 11 bases; J trimming: 3 bases; junction bases outside the gene matches: 6. Germline CDR1 reads MGHDK; CDR2 reads SYGVNS. The CDR3 consists of 12 residues. The CDR3 loop is CAARQGDYGYTF. Here the CDR3 DNA reads TGTGCCGCCAGACAGGGAGACTATGGCTACACCTTC.

In its sample, this clone was seen once. V and J are TRBV9 and TRBJ2-7; the D gene is possibly TRBD2 (7 bases). V was clipped by 4 bases and J by 6 bases, with 14 bases between them. The CDR3 totals 13 residues. Germline values: CDR1 SGDLS, CDR2 YYNGEE. In nucleotides, the CDR3 is TGTGCCAGCAGCTTTGGACTAGGGGGCGAGCAGTACTTC. It codes for CASSFGLGGEQYF.

On this clone itself: One end of the junction is discordant with germline, which a read error may explain. The chain couples TRBV7-9 to TRBJ1-1; tentative D call: TRBD1 (5 bases). Germline CDR1 is SEHNR and CDR2 is FQNEAQ (reference sequence). This CDR3 comprises 16 residues. The CDR3 DNA follows: TGTTCCAGCAGCTCCAGCCGGGCGGGGGGTAACACTGAAGCTTTCTTT. Amino acids: CSSSSSRAGGNTEAFF.

The J gene is TRBJ2-5, the V gene TRBV6-1; a possible D gene is TRBD1 (6 bases). Germline V CDR1 and CDR2: MNHNS, SASEGT. The CDR3 runs to 15 residues. The germline V and J ends were trimmed by 6 bases and 5 bases, with 19 bases remaining between them. The CDR3 protein is CASRALLGASETQYF. The DNA of the CDR3 is TGTGCCAGCAGAGCCTTGCTGGGGGCGAGTGAGACCCAGTACTTC.

Worth noting for this clone: Other nucleotide sequences in the sample specify the same CDR3. This chain links TRBV28 with TRBJ1-1; D is ambiguous. The CDR3 extends over 11 amino acids. V lost 3 bases to trimming and J lost 4 bases, with 3 bases between them. Germline lookup yields CDR1 MDHEN and CDR2 SYDVKM. The CDR3 protein is CASSLRTEAFF. Written as DNA, the CDR3 is TGTGCCAGCAGTTTGCGCACTGAAGCTTTCTTT.

This clone was seen a few times. The chain employs TRBV7-9 and TRBJ2-3; D perhaps matches TRBD2 (5 bases). Germline V gives CDR1 SEHNR, CDR2 FQNEAQ (reference sequence). Trimming pared 3 bases from V and 2 bases from J, leaving 9 bases between. The CDR3 loop spans 14 amino acids. The CDR3 bases are TGTGCCAGCAGCTTGACGGAGGCCACAGATACGCAGTATTTT. It codes for CASSLTEATDTQYF.

This chain links TRBV6-6 with TRBJ1-1; D gene uncertain. Germline loops: CDR1 MNHNY, CDR2 SVGAGI (reference sequence). Trimming took off 2 bases at V and 10 bases at J, with 17 bases between the two ends. This CDR3 region has 14 residues. The CDR3 protein is CASSYVASPLAAFF. As DNA, the CDR3 is TGTGCCAGCAGTTACGTGGCCTCCCCGCTAGCAGCTTTCTTT.

The sample holds a few counts of this clone. This chain links TRBV5-6 with TRBJ2-1; a weak D match, TRBD2 (6 bases). This CDR3 is built from 15 residues. CDR1 and CDR2 from the germline V gene are SGHDT and YYEEEE. V was clipped by 3 bases and J by 3 bases, with 13 bases between them. The CDR3 DNA sequence: TGTGCCAGCAGCTCGGGACTCCCGTTCTACAATGAGCAGTTCTTC. It encodes CASSSGLPFYNEQFF.

The rearrangement links TRBV5-1 to TRBJ2-1, with 7 bases aligning to TRBD2. Germline V gene sequence: CDR1 SGHRS, CDR2 YFSETQ. The V and J ends lost 7 bases and 5 bases, in that order; junction bases with no gene match: 9. This CDR3 contains 14 residues. This CDR3 is CASRRAGENNEQFF. The DNA of the CDR3 is TGCGCCAGCCGGAGGGCGGGAGAGAACAATGAGCAGTTCTTC.